The next 22 T cell receptor beta chains were all read from a single sample in a study of CD8 T cells in Susac syndrome. RNA in amounts of about 0.5 to 1 ug was reverse transcribed with random hexamers. TCRdb reanalysed the immunoSEQ multiplex PCR reads using MiXCR and keeps one entry per CDR3 protein. This sample has about 160,000 distinct CDR3 sequences, with around 95% found just once. Sequencing input: CD4+ T cells from PBMCs. The receptors here all came from a human donor with Susac syndrome.

The chain carries TRBV5-6 and TRBJ2-7; D is unresolved. The ends were cut back, 3 bases at V and 0 bases at J, with 10 bases in the middle. The germline CDR1 and CDR2 sequences are SGHDT and YYEEEE. The CDR3 sequence is 14 residues long. CDR3 loop: CASSSGWGSYEQYF. DNA of the CDR3: TGTGCCAGCAGCTCTGGGTGGGGCTCCTACGAGCAGTACTTC. Full variable domain (remainder filled in from reference TRBV5-6 and TRBJ2-7): DAGVTQSPTHLIKTRGQQVTLRCSPKSGHDTVSWYQQALGQGPQFIFQYYEEEERQRGNFPDRFSGHQFPNYSSELNVNALLLGDSALYLCASSSGWGSYEQYFGPGTRLTVT.

The chain employs TRBV7-2 and TRBJ2-5; 10 bases agree with TRBD2. With V trimmed by 5 bases and J by 2 bases, 11 bases remained unmatched. CDR3 length: 17 amino acids. Germline values: CDR1 SGHTA, CDR2 FQGNSA. CDR3 amino acids: CASSGKRGGRGQETQYF. The DNA of the CDR3 is TGTGCCAGCAGCGGAAAGCGGGGGGGCCGAGGGCAAGAGACCCAGTACTTC. The whole variable domain, remainder taken from reference TRBV7-2 and TRBJ2-5, is GAGVSQSPSNKVTEKGKDVELRCDPISGHTALYWYRQSLGQGLEFLIYFQGNSAPDKSGLPSDRFSAERTGGSVSTLTIQRTQQEDSAVYLCASSGKRGGRGQETQYFGPGTRLLVL.

The gene calls are TRBV20-1 and TRBJ2-3; D remains unclear. The germline V gene encodes CDR1 DFQATT and CDR2 SNEGSKA (reference sequence). The CDR3 loop spans 15 amino acids. The V end lost 5 bases, the J end lost 2 bases, and 17 bases lay between the germline ends. CDR3 loop: CSAQLGGRPTDTQYF. CDR3 DNA: TGCAGTGCTCAGCTTGGTGGGCGTCCCACAGATACGCAGTATTTT.

This chain connects TRBV28 to TRBJ1-2; D remains unclear. The germline CDR1 and CDR2 sequences are MDHEN and SYDVKM. V was clipped by 2 bases and J by 7 bases, with 14 bases between them. The CDR3 runs 14 residues. CDR3 DNA sequence: TGTGCCAGCAGTTTAGATACAGCCCTCGGTGGCTACACCTTC. It codes for CASSLDTALGGYTF.

The gene calls are TRBV6-5 and TRBJ1-1; no clear D. There are 15 residues in the CDR3. Germline CDR1 and CDR2: MNHEY and SVGAGI. The V gene lost 4 bases and the J gene lost 0 bases, with 12 bases spanning the gap. The CDR3 nucleotides are TGTGCCAGCAGTTCAAAGGGTGGGATGAACACTGAAGCTTTCTTT. It specifies CASSSKGGMNTEAFF.

The chain is built from TRBV6-5 and TRBJ2-4; D remains ambiguous. Trimming left V 2 bases short and J 8 bases short, with 4 bases between. The CDR3 totals 11 residues. Germline V gene data show CDR1 as MNHEY and CDR2 as SVGAGI. The CDR3 sequence is CASSYGDIQYF. CDR3 in DNA: TGTGCCAGCAGTTACGGAGACATTCAGTACTTC.

This chain connects TRBV28 to TRBJ2-5, with D perhaps matching TRBD2 (6 bases). CDR1 and CDR2 (germline): MDHEN, SYDVKM. Trimming cost V 4 bases and J 12 bases, with 21 bases left between them. The CDR3 totals 14 residues. The CDR3 DNA follows: TGTGCCAGCAGTTCCACCATGGGGCAGGGCGGGAAGTACTTC. The encoded protein is CASSSTMGQGGKYF.

V is TRBV20-1 and J is TRBJ1-6; 7 nucleotides line up with TRBD1. V lost 5 bases, J lost 7 bases, and 11 bases stayed unmatched. The CDR3 extends over 15 amino acids. Per the germline V gene, CDR1 is DFQATT and CDR2 is SNEGSKA (reference sequence). CDR3 region: CSAEGRGGLNSPLHF. The DNA for the CDR3 is TGCAGTGCTGAGGGCAGGGGGGGATTAAATTCACCCCTCCACTTT.

The rearrangement links TRBV2 to TRBJ2-3; 8 bases line up with TRBD1. The CDR3 extends over 15 amino acids. CDR1 and CDR2 (germline): SNHLY, FYNNEI. V dropped 2 bases and J dropped 1; count of bases not matched to a gene: 2. CDR3 sequence reads: CASSESDRGTDTQYF. CDR3 coding DNA: TGTGCCAGCAGTGAATCGGACAGGGGCACAGATACGCAGTATTTT.

This sequence joins TRBV18 and TRBJ2-7, with TRBD1 as a possible D gene (5 bases). Between the trimmed V and J ends, which lost 4 bases and 0 bases, there was a span of 10 bases. CDR1 and CDR2 from the germline V gene are KGHSH and LQKENI. CDR3 length: 14 residues. The CDR3 protein is CASSRVQDSYEQYV. The CDR3 bases are TGTGCCAGCTCACGAGTACAGGACTCCTACGAGCAGTACGTC.

V is TRBV7-9 and J is TRBJ1-5; D is ambiguous. The CDR3 has 12 amino acids. Trimming stripped 0 bases from V and 5 bases from J, with 2 bases between. Germline V gives CDR1 SEHNR, CDR2 FQNEAQ (reference sequence). CDR3 protein: CASSLADQPQHF. DNA for the CDR3: TGTGCCAGCAGCTTAGCCGATCAGCCCCAGCATTTT.

The chain recombines TRBV9 with TRBJ1-5; D is unresolved. The germline CDR1 and CDR2 sequences are SGDLS and YYNGEE. The CDR3 totals 14 residues. Trimming removed 0 bases at V and 1 base at J, with 5 bases between. DNA for the CDR3: TGTGCCAGCAGCGTAGGGTACAGCAATCAGCCCCAGCATTTT. As protein: CASSVGYSNQPQHF.

The V and J genes are TRBV7-9 and TRBJ1-6; 7 bases are a match to TRBD1. The germline V gene has CDR1 SEHNR and CDR2 FQNEAQ (reference sequence). Trimming cost V 5 bases and J 9 bases; bases outside gene matches: 7. CDR3 length: 14 amino acids. The CDR3 coding sequence is TGTGCCAGCAGCCCCGACAGGGTGGGTTCACCCCTCCACTTT. The encoded protein is CASSPDRVGSPLHF.

The V and J genes are TRBV2 and TRBJ2-2, with TRBD1 matching 8 bases. The CDR3 runs to 15 residues. Germline-derived CDR1 and CDR2 are SNHLY and FYNNEI. The V gene end was trimmed by 5 bases and the J gene end by 0 bases; junction bases not matched to a gene: 2. The CDR3 coding sequence is TGTGCCAGCAGTACGGACAGGGCGAACACCGGGGAGCTGTTTTTT. Protein: CASSTDRANTGELFF.

This clonotype was picked up one time. The chain has TRBV9 and TRBJ2-6, with a weak D call TRBD2 (7 bases). The CDR3 totals 19 residues. V was trimmed by 0 bases and J by 0 bases, leaving 16 bases between them. Germline CDR1 SGDLS, CDR2 YYNGEE. DNA for the CDR3: TGTGCCAGCAGCGTAGTAGGGGGAGGGGCAAGCTCTGGGGCCAACGTCCTGACTTTC. Encoded protein: CASSVVGGGASSGANVLTF. The whole variable domain, remainder taken from reference TRBV9 and TRBJ2-6, is DSGVTQTPKHLITATGQRVTLRCSPRSGDLSVYWYQQSLDQGLQFLIQYYNGEERAKGNILERFSAQQFPDLHSELNLSSLELGDSALYFCASSVVGGGASSGANVLTFGAGSRLTVL.

This chain links TRBV21-1 with TRBJ1-2; the table gives TRBD1 as D, unverified against the DNA. TRBV21-1 is a pseudogene segment. This CDR3 spans 12 amino acids. CDR3 nucleotide sequence: TGTGCCAGCACCGGACAGGGAAACGGCTACACCTTC. It is translated as CASTGQGNGYTF.

The chain uses TRBV20-1 and TRBJ1-2; TRBD1 aligns across 8 bases. CDR1 is DFQATT and CDR2 is SNEGSKA in the germline V gene (reference sequence). The CDR3 runs 12 residues. V shed 3 bases and J 10 bases; nucleotides not matched to a gene: 7. The CDR3 nucleotides read TGCAGTGCTAGGGAAGGACAGGGCCCCTACACCTTC. Its protein is CSAREGQGPYTF.

CDR3: CASSGTSLGGELFF. CDR3 coding DNA: TGTGCCAGTTCCGGGACTAGTCTCGGCGGGGAGCTGTTTTTT. The chain uses TRBV6-2 or TRBV6-3 and TRBJ2-2; 8 bases fit TRBD2. CDR1 and CDR2 from the germline V gene are MNHEY and SVGEGT. V gave up 9 bases and J gave up 7 bases; unmatched junction bases: 10. The CDR3 extends over 14 amino acids.

The chain carries TRBV7-2 and TRBJ2-7; D is unclear. The length of the CDR3 is 14 residues. Trimming cost V 2 bases and J 2 bases, with 10 bases left between them. The V gene's germline CDR1 is SGHTA and CDR2 FQGNSA. In DNA, the CDR3 is TGTGCCAGCAGCTTAATAATTCCTCCCTACGAGCAGTACGTC. Translation gives CASSLIIPPYEQYV.

The V gene is TRBV14, the J gene TRBJ1-1, with D unresolved. The CDR3 runs 15 residues. Germline V CDR1 and CDR2: SGHDN, FVKESK. V dropped 0 bases and J dropped 1 base, with 9 bases sitting between them. The CDR3 coding sequence is TGTGCCAGCAGCCAAGAGGTGAAAGAGAACACTGAAGCTTTCTTT. Translation: CASSQEVKENTEAFF.

This chain links TRBV28 with TRBJ2-1, with 8 nucleotides matching TRBD1. CDR1 is MDHEN and CDR2 is SYDVKM in the germline V gene. This CDR3 is built from 14 residues. The V segment lost 4 bases and the J segment 7 bases; nucleotides outside the gene matches: 6. The CDR3: CASSSRQGQNEQFF. In DNA, the CDR3 is TGTGCCAGCAGTTCTAGACAGGGGCAGAATGAGCAGTTCTTC.

The J gene is TRBJ1-2, the V gene TRBV29-1; TRBD1 might be the D (6 bases). The CDR3 covers 12 residues. The germline V and J ends were trimmed by 4 bases and 5 bases, with 11 bases remaining between them. CDR1 is SQVTM, CDR2 ANQGSEA, per germline. As DNA, the CDR3 is TGCAGCGTTGTATGGAGGGGGTATGGCTACACCTTC. Residues: CSVVWRGYGYTF.